This T cell receptor (beta chain) was profiled in a study of T cells in Graves' hyperthyroidism and ophthalmopathy. Study as a whole: Initial diagnosis, before any treatment, was when peripheral blood was collected. Study conclusions and caveats: Stable hyperthyroidism was told apart from ophthalmopathy by a model built on 13 V-J features. Within blood appeared most thyroid clonotypes that had expanded above 0.001.

Ten or more counts support this clonotype. What it recognizes is unknown. TCR beta CDR3 regions were amplified from RNA. RT-PCR in the first round (using the HTBI primer set) targeted the TCR CDR3. One entry per CDR3 protein, called by TCRdb with MiXCR from the multiplex PCR reads. Here the sample spans about 360,000 distinct CDR3 sequences, roughly 12% being singletons. PBMCs were sourced from more than 7.5 ml fresh peripheral blood. CDR1 and CDR2 from the germline V gene are DFQATT and SNEGSKA (reference sequence). The V gene lost 2 bases and the J gene lost 1 base, with 14 bases spanning the gap. The CDR3 is 15 residues long.

This clonotype originated in a young man with Graves' hyperthyroidism that later progressed to Graves' ophthalmopathy. Specimen: blood. V gene TRBV20-1 combines with J gene TRBJ1-1; D gene uncertain. The CDR3 nucleotides read TGCAGTGCTAGAAACACCCGGACGGGGAACACTGAAGCTTTCTTT. Residues: CSARNTRTGNTEAFF.